The 22 T cell receptor beta chains given below trace back to one sample, sequenced in a study of T cell changes during pregnancy in multiple sclerosis. The protocol was immunoSEQ multiplex PCR, while the TCRdb copy is restricted to in-frame clones and leaves out a portion. The sample carries over 75,000 clones, over 80% recorded once. Sequenced material: peripheral blood, taken in the first trimester of pregnancy. Receptors originate from a female donor with multiple sclerosis, enrolled in a pregnancy study.

V usage is TRBV18 and J usage is TRBJ2-7; tentatively, D is TRBD2 (5 bases). Germline V gives CDR1 KGHSH, CDR2 LQKENI. Trimming cost V 4 bases and J 3 bases, with 7 bases left between them. The CDR3 length is 12 residues. CDR3 sequence: CASSREHYEQYF. CDR3 coding DNA: TGTGCCAGCTCACGGGAGCACTACGAGCAGTACTTC.

V usage is TRBV30 and J usage is TRBJ2-5, with a possible D match to TRBD2 (5 bases). The CDR3 is made up of 12 amino acids. Between the trimmed V and J ends, which lost 2 bases and 2 bases, there was a span of 6 bases. Germline CDR1 reads GTSNPN; CDR2 reads SVGIG (reference sequence). The CDR3 loop is CAWSSGQETQYF. CDR3 nucleotide sequence: TGTGCCTGGAGTTCGGGGCAAGAGACCCAGTACTTC.

V gene TRBV4-2 combines with J gene TRBJ2-1; perhaps TRBD2 as D (6 bases). CDR3 length equals 13 residues. The V end was cut by 2 bases, the J end by 6 bases, with 8 bases between. Germline CDR1 is LGHNA and CDR2 is YNFKEQ. The CDR3 region has the DNA TGTGCCAGCAGCCAACCCGGGAGCAATGAGCAGTTCTTC. This codes for CASSQPGSNEQFF.

This rearrangement joins TRBV10-3 to TRBJ2-2; the D gene is possibly TRBD2 (5 bases). V dropped 7 bases and J dropped 6 bases, with 9 bases sitting between them. The CDR3 covers 12 residues. Germline V gene sequence: CDR1 ENHRY, CDR2 SYGVKD. CDR3 bases: TGTGCCATCACCCCCGGGGCCGGGGAGCTGTTTTTT. Amino acid sequence: CAITPGAGELFF.

This rearrangement joins TRBV6-5 to TRBJ1-1, with 7 bases aligning to TRBD1. The CDR3 consists of 15 residues. The trim removed 6 bases at V and 1 base at J, leaving 8 bases unmatched. The germline gives CDR1 MNHEY, CDR2 SVGAGI. As DNA, the CDR3 is TGTGCCAGCAGGATCGACAGGGCCAAGAACACTGAAGCTTTCTTT. This encodes CASRIDRAKNTEAFF.

The chain carries TRBV27 and TRBJ2-1; D uncertain. The CDR3 spans 11 residues. Germline V gene lookup returns CDR1 MNHEY and CDR2 SMNVEV (reference sequence). V was trimmed by 6 bases and J by 8 bases, leaving 8 bases between them. CDR3 DNA sequence: TGTGCCAGCAGGCTTCGGTATGAGCAGTTCTTC. The encoded protein is CASRLRYEQFF.

The chain carries TRBV29-1 and TRBJ2-5; the D gene is possibly TRBD1 (6 bases). V gave up 7 bases and J gave up 5 bases, with 11 bases separating them. The germline CDR1 and CDR2 sequences are SQVTM and ANQGSEA. The CDR3 is made up of 11 amino acids. The CDR3 DNA reads TGCAGCGCTGGGACAACCGAGACCCAGTACTTC. This codes for CSAGTTETQYF.

The rearrangement uses TRBV28 and TRBJ2-3; TRBD2 matches 8 bases. The CDR3 contains 14 residues. Unmatched junction bases numbered 5, after V lost 8 bases and J lost 1 base. Germline lookup yields CDR1 MDHEN and CDR2 SYDVKM. CDR3 sequence: CASGGREGTDTQYF. The DNA of the CDR3 is TGTGCCAGCGGAGGGCGGGAGGGCACAGATACGCAGTATTTT.

This chain joins TRBV10-3 and TRBJ2-3, with D hard to call. Germline V gene lookup returns CDR1 ENHRY and CDR2 SYGVKD. The ends were cut back, 0 bases at V and 3 bases at J, with 10 bases in the middle. The CDR3 is 15 amino acids. For the CDR3, the DNA is TGTGCCATCAGTGAGTCGAATACTGCGACAGATACGCAGTATTTT. Amino acid sequence: CAISESNTATDTQYF.

This chain links TRBV19 with TRBJ2-1; 8 bases are shared with TRBD2. CDR1 LNHDA and CDR2 SQIVND come from the germline V gene (reference sequence). V shed 5 bases and J 2 bases; nucleotides not matched to a gene: 2. This CDR3 has 14 amino acids. The CDR3 region has the DNA TGTGCCAGTAGTCCGGGAGGGGCCTACAATGAGCAGTTCTTC. It translates to CASSPGGAYNEQFF.

CDR3 loop: CSVESSGSPLSPETQYF. For the CDR3, the DNA is TGCAGCGTTGAATCTAGCGGGAGCCCACTAAGCCCAGAGACCCAGTACTTC. V gene TRBV29-1 combines with J gene TRBJ2-5, with 10 bases lining up with TRBD2. The CDR3 runs to 17 residues. V lost 2 bases and J lost 4; bases outside the gene matches: 13. Germline V gene data show CDR1 as SQVTM and CDR2 as ANQGSEA.

The chain recombines TRBV27 with TRBJ2-1; TRBD2 matches 12 bases. From germline, CDR1 is MNHEY and CDR2 SMNVEV (reference sequence). V shed 1 base and J 8 bases; nucleotides not matched to a gene: 6. The CDR3 spans 16 residues. The CDR3 sequence: CASSLLTTSGSDEQFF. DNA for the CDR3: TGTGCCAGCAGTTTATTGACGACTAGCGGGAGCGATGAGCAGTTCTTC.

The V call is TRBV5-6, the J call TRBJ1-5, with 10 bases aligning to TRBD1. Germline V gene lookup returns CDR1 SGHDT and CDR2 YYEEEE. After removal of 4 bases from V and 6 bases from J, the junction contained 7 bases not matched to a gene. CDR3 size: 15 residues. The CDR3 is CASSLRQGARQPQHF. In DNA, the CDR3 is TGTGCCAGCAGCCTCAGACAGGGGGCTCGTCAGCCCCAGCATTTT.

The V gene is TRBV4-1, the J gene TRBJ2-1; TRBD2 agrees at 7 bases. After removal of 0 bases from V and 7 bases from J, the junction contained 9 bases not matched to a gene. The CDR3 sequence is 16 residues long. Germline V gene lookup returns CDR1 MGHRA and CDR2 YSYEKL. DNA for the CDR3: TGCGCCAGCAGCCAAGAGGCGTACGGGAGGTCTAATGAGCAGTTCTTC. Protein sequence: CASSQEAYGRSNEQFF.

The chain couples TRBV25-1 to TRBJ1-1; perhaps TRBD1 as D (6 bases). The CDR3 runs 14 residues. Germline V CDR1 and CDR2: MGHDK, SYGVNS. The V gene lost 3 bases and the J gene lost 5 bases, with 13 bases spanning the gap. The CDR3 region is CASSDKGVWTEAFF. CDR3 sequence (DNA): TGTGCCAGCAGTGACAAGGGGGTTTGGACTGAAGCTTTCTTT.

The chain joins TRBV6-5 to TRBJ2-1, with TRBD1 identical over 8 bases. Per germline, CDR1 MNHEY and CDR2 SVGAGI. The CDR3 contains 14 residues. The V segment lost 5 bases and the J segment 3 bases; nucleotides outside the gene matches: 3. CDR3 nucleotides: TGTGCCAGCAGTACAGGGGGTGTCTACAATGAGCAGTTCTTC. Encoded protein: CASSTGGVYNEQFF.

The chain employs TRBV6-5 and TRBJ1-5; D call uncertain. The V gene lost 0 bases and the J gene lost 6 bases, with 15 bases spanning the gap. Germline CDR1 reads MNHEY; CDR2 reads SVGAGI. This CDR3 is 16 amino acids long. CDR3 loop: CASSYSLRSMRQPQHF. The CDR3 DNA follows: TGTGCCAGCAGTTACTCGTTACGTTCTATGCGTCAGCCCCAGCATTTT.

The chain is built from TRBV28 and TRBJ2-2; D unclear. This CDR3 contains 15 residues. V lost 3 bases and J 1 base, leaving 9 bases between the germline ends. Germline assignment: CDR1 MDHEN and CDR2 SYDVKM. DNA of the CDR3: TGTGCCAGCAGTTTTACGGTGAAGAACACCGGGGAGCTGTTTTTT. Translating gives CASSFTVKNTGELFF.

This clone was found a few times. The V call is TRBV6-1, the J call TRBJ2-7; TRBD1 might be the D (6 bases). The CDR3 extends over 16 amino acids. Trimming left V 2 bases short and J 3 bases short, with 17 bases between. Germline V gene sequence: CDR1 MNHNS, CDR2 SASEGT. Here the CDR3 reads CASSEKSSGAGYEQYF. The CDR3 region has the DNA TGTGCCAGCAGTGAAAAGTCGTCAGGGGCCGGCTACGAGCAGTACTTC.

V and J are TRBV28 and TRBJ1-1; 9 positions match TRBD1. The CDR3 length is 14 residues. V trimming: 6 bases; J trimming: 1 base; junction bases outside the gene matches: 3. Germline V lookup: CDR1 MDHEN, CDR2 SYDVKM. The DNA of the CDR3 is TGTGCCAGCAGATTACAGGGGGCGAACACTGAAGCTTTCTTT. Translated: CASRLQGANTEAFF.

This clone was seen more than once but under ten times. The chain couples TRBV5-1 to TRBJ1-1; D is perhaps TRBD1 (5 bases). Germline CDR1 reads SGHRS; CDR2 reads YFSETQ. The CDR3 runs to 14 residues. Trimming cost V 0 bases and J 0 bases, with 6 bases left between them. CDR3 in DNA: TGCGCCAGCAGCTTGGCAGGGATGAACACTGAAGCTTTCTTT. Its protein is CASSLAGMNTEAFF. The variable domain in full, completed from reference TRBV5-1 and TRBJ1-1, reads KAGVTQTPRYLIKTRGQQVTLSCSPISGHRSVSWYQQTPGQGLQFLFEYFSETQRNKGNFPGRFSGRQFSNSRSEMNVSTLELGDSALYLCASSLAGMNTEAFFGQGTRLTVV.

This chain connects TRBV21-1 to TRBJ2-1; the table's D call, TRBD2, was not checked against the DNA. TRBV21-1 is a documented pseudogene. The CDR3 sequence is 16 residues long. CDR3 in DNA: TGTGCCAGCAGCAATCGCCCAAAGGGATTGGGAGCAGAGCAGTTCTTC. Residues: CASSNRPKGLGAEQFF.